This T cell receptor (beta chain) appears in the sequencing data of a study of T cell repertoires in cytomegalovirus infection. Looking at the study overall: Researchers turned to recently identified HLA-C-restricted CMV epitopes as well as well-studied HLA-B-restricted ones. Study-wide results and limits: HLA-C-restricted CMV-specific TCR beta clonotypes prevailed in the ex vivo response.

TCRdb reprocessed the reads via MiXCR and lists one record per CDR3 protein. The sample carries around 77,000 distinct CDR3 sequences, about 20% recorded once. Comment on this clonotype: Its antigen is not identified.

Germline V gives CDR1 LNHDA, CDR2 SQIVND (reference sequence). The CDR3 length is 15 residues. V was pared by 2 bases and J by 5 bases, with 8 bases of the junction left unmatched. This TCR came from a human donor in good health (CMV status not recorded). Some clones in this sample may be carry-over from other donors' samples. The source was CD8+ T cells from cultured PBMCs, collected from culture after CMV antigen stimulation. The V gene is TRBV19, the J gene TRBJ2-7; 8 bases fit TRBD1. CDR3 protein: CASSINRGSGHEQYF. The CDR3 coding sequence is TGTGCCAGTAGTATAAACAGGGGGTCGGGCCACGAGCAGTACTTC.